This TCR beta chain was sequenced in a study of human T cells and chemical hapten exposure. Specified time point: pre-sensitization, week 0. Described treatment: therapeutic diphenylcyclopropenone sensitization with weekly scalp DPC. Non-pregnant alopecia patients aged 18 to 70, suitable for DPC therapy. A single record per CDR3 protein comes from TCRdb applying MiXCR to the RACE reads. The table has a few hundred thousand distinct CDR3 sequences, roughly 6% seen once. Sequences were derived from whole blood, sampled in connection with sensitization to the hapten diphenylcyclopropenone (DPC). The sequence was obtained from a woman aged 18 to 35 with alopecia areata. Some clones in this sample may be carry-over from other donors' samples.

The CDR3 region is CSARRTITQETQYF. The CDR3 DNA is TGCAGTGCTAGAAGGACCATTACTCAAGAGACCCAGTACTTC. J is TRBJ2-5 and V is TRBV20-1; no clear D. This CDR3 comprises 14 residues. In germline, CDR1 is DFQATT, CDR2 SNEGSKA (reference sequence). Deletions cut 2 bases from V and 2 bases from J, with 12 bases between.